The clone carrying this TCR beta chain appeared a single time. The data are from a study of blood T cell repertoires in COVID-19. Study background: In each case, the material was cDNA or gDNA derived from T cells, B-cell-depleted T cells, or PBMCs.

In the study's own analysis: Using reference gene primer amplification, nucleated cell counts were estimated. TCRdb's table, derived via immunoSEQ multiplex PCR, lists solely in-frame clones and lacks some. D and trimming come from the DNA, and the V and J calls and clone size come from that table. Among 96,000 or so clones, 85% to 95% were seen once, and the ten largest hold about 1.7%. Per the germline V gene, CDR1 is SGHTA and CDR2 is FQGNSA. This CDR3 region has 15 residues. V was clipped by 3 bases and J by 5 bases; unmatched bases: 7. This TCR came from a man aged 60 to 75 with acute or convalescent COVID-19. Sequenced sample: peripheral blood. V gene TRBV7-2 combines with J gene TRBJ2-3; 8 positions agree with TRBD2. The CDR3 is CASSLPGGRKDTQYF. CDR3 nucleotide sequence: TGTGCCAGCAGCTTGCCGGGAGGGCGGAAAGATACGCAGTATTTT.